This T cell receptor beta chain was sequenced during a study of cytomegalovirus exposure and HLA in healthy donors (dated by TCRdb to about 2017). Context from the whole study: An earlier analysis of some 600 of the donors reported about 260 Gb of sequence data and 95 million to 140 million unique TCR beta sequences obtained from roughly 170 million T cells. An early release covering around 630 HLA-typed donors comprised approximately 300 gigabases of sequencing data and 65 million to 100 million unique TCR sequences. Among the approximately 400 genotyped donors, roughly 80% belonged to the genetic ancestry cluster associated with self-reported Caucasian donors. The aim of the study was to test whether cataloging public T cell receptors could identify signatures of past pathogen exposure. The study profiled the T cell repertoires of some 610 subjects by immunosequencing and related them to cytomegalovirus serostatus. Besides the first cohort of more than 650 subjects, a separate validation cohort made up of 120 different subjects was used. To predict cytomegalovirus infection status, the study brought together high-throughput TCR immunosequencing, statistical association of individual TCRs with disease status, and machine learning. In a later analysis, previously published TCR beta repertoires from hundreds of donors were re-analyzed and high-resolution HLA genotyping was added so that TCR occurrence patterns could be studied. In the later analysis, no new phenotypic data were used to find candidate immune exposures; instead, reliance was placed on TCR beta sequences and their occurrence across donors. To decide whether each TCR beta V gene segment behaved as functional or pseudogenic, an earlier analysis of 587 of the donors relied on high-throughput TCR beta sequencing. Alongside the repertoire data, information on donor age, sex, ethnicity and CMV serostatus was compiled. In a later genetic analysis, genome-wide SNP genotypes for about 55% of the roughly 670 donors were used, and that subset was treated as a discovery cohort. All discovery cohort repertoires had been generated on a single sequencing platform. Both class I and class II loci were covered by HLA typing, at four-digit resolution. The number of donors typed differed by locus, with about 629-640 for A, B, C, DRB1 and DQB1, more than 500 for DQA1, about 610 for DPA1, and over 400 for DPB1. Because of strong linkage in the cohort, a few DR-DQ haplotypes were treated as single units for association and clustering. On average, about 240,000 unique TCR beta nucleotide sequences were sequenced per donor among some 430 genotyped donors of the cohort, with roughly 20% of those sequences being non-productive. Overall results and qualifications from the work: Because HLA typing was missing for some donors at each locus, association tests included only the typed subset. When HLA alleles, especially DR and DQ, strongly co-occurred, attributing TCR associations to individual alleles was difficult. In a later analysis, HLA-associated TCR beta chains were found to be more clonally expanded and to have lower generation probabilities than equally common non-associated chains. About 15 rarely observed V segments, including chromosome 9 orphons, were excluded from the earlier analysis of approximately 500 of the donors because counts were too low. The study listed 164 TCR beta chains as associated with cytomegalovirus. A cluster of highly shared sequence variants was judged likely to be a technical artifact of the sequencing pipeline. V-gene and J-gene trimming of TCR beta chains was associated with a missense DCLRE1C variant in a later genetic analysis, and the association was replicated in an independent cohort. The authors suggested that the approach could potentially be extended to other disease states and immunological phenotypes. A later analysis reported that several top co-occurrence clusters appeared linked to parvovirus B19, influenza, CMV and Epstein-Barr virus. The classifier was reported to diagnose cytomegalovirus status with high specificity and sensitivity in both the original cohort and the validation cohort. Compared with the 666-donor mean, donors in an Asian-associated ancestry cluster had fewer N-insertions in productive TCRs, according to a later genetic analysis. Most TCR sequences were seen in very few donors, while some public TCRs were found in many individuals. According to a later analysis, most CMV-associated TCR beta chains appeared to be HLA-restricted, and the HLA associations seemed to be driven largely by CMV exposure. A further reported finding was that TCR beta sequences accurately predicted the HLA-A and HLA-B alleles for most subjects in the first cohort. In a later analysis, the rate of TCR association differed among HLA loci, with DRB1 alleles having the most associated TCRs and HLA-C alleles having the fewest. At a false discovery rate of 0.05, a later analysis linked fewer than 20,000 TCR beta sequences to specific HLA alleles. CMV serostatus was the only immune exposure information available for the cohort. An earlier analysis of 587 of the donors showed that most TCR beta V segments appeared in productive rearrangements either about 90% or about 30% of the time, which broadly matched IMGT annotations. Roughly uniform sequencing depth across donors was assumed in presence/absence analyses, although this assumption may not hold. In vitro tests confirmed that a few of the cytomegalovirus-associated TCR beta chains recognize cytomegalovirus antigens. In this cohort, only TCR beta chains were sequenced, and detectable features were limited by the absence of alpha or paired-chain data. Linkage disequilibrium might explain the correlated functional status among segregating V segments, but an unknown experimental factor could not be excluded. Because the 87-base-pair reads could not distinguish some IMGT-functional V segments, including TRBV6-2 and TRBV6-3, those segments were excluded.

The cohort comprised under 700 healthy bone marrow donors. Cohort members were all nominally healthy when sampled, although unrecorded immune exposures were likely present. The donor tested CMV seropositive and was one of the 289 seropositive cohort members. A peripheral blood sample was provided by each donor, and peripheral blood mononuclear cells were used for TCR beta sequencing. The Qiagen DNeasy Blood Extraction Kit was used to extract genomic DNA from the blood cell samples. The library relied on the immunoSEQ multiplex PCR assay. For the multiplex PCR, a mixture combining 60 forward primers for TCR Vbeta segments and 13 reverse primers for TCR Jbeta segments was used. A multiplex PCR assay on genomic DNA amplified the CDR3 region of rearranged TCR beta genes. On the Illumina HiSeq System, the amplified TCR beta libraries were sequenced as 87-base-pair reads. As for the original processing: Across the roughly 670 repertoires, a later analysis counted approximately 75 million unique TCR beta chains, some 11 million of which were shared by at least two donors. Raw reads were error-corrected and collapsed into unique sequences by a nearest-neighbor algorithm in which closely related sequences were merged to remove PCR and sequencing errors. Alignment of CDR3 sequences to IMGT reference sequences was used to assign V, D and J gene segments. Each retained sequence needed at least a six-nucleotide match to both a V gene segment and a J gene segment. A rearrangement counted as productive if the CDR3 had no stop codons and remained in frame with V and J, and every other rearrangement counted as non-productive. Following IMGT convention, CDR3 was defined as the stretch from the second conserved V-encoded cysteine to the conserved J-encoded phenylalanine. The earlier analysis of about 590 of the donors excluded sequences that lacked an unambiguous match to a single V gene segment. An earlier analysis of 500 to 700 of the donors classified V segments as functional when productive rearrangements were above 56.7% and as segregating when the standard deviation between donors was above 5%. A statistical classification framework was built to diagnose cytomegalovirus status from the catalog of TCR beta chain sequences. In a later analysis, TCR nucleotide sequences were compared against IMGT/GENE-DB human TR gene sequences so that V and J genes could be assigned. The TCRdist pipeline was used in a later analysis to assign CDR3 sequences and most-parsimonious VDJ recombination scenarios. In a later analysis, each TCR beta chain was defined by its CDR3 amino acid sequence together with its V-gene family, and reads lacking a unique V-gene family were excluded. As a way to deal with suspected cross-contamination and a sequencing artifact, a later analysis dropped 450 to 600 nucleotide sequences that were highly shared and had low generation probability. A later analysis calculated a clonal expansion index for each public chain from normalized within-repertoire ranks of inferred template counts. In a later analysis, generation probabilities were computed with a VDJ recombination model fitted to out-of-frame rearrangements, and the resulting probabilities were checked against IGoR. A later analysis scored TCR-TCR, TCR-HLA and TCR-CMV co-occurrence with hypergeometric tests, applying a repertoire-size bias correction to TCR pairs. False discovery rates were estimated in a later analysis by permuting HLA or CMV assignments 20 times. In a later analysis, co-occurring TCRs were grouped using DBSCAN, with TCRdist sequence similarity added in when clustering inside HLA-allele-positive subsets. For co-occurrence clustering, repertoires with fewer than 30,000 or more than 120,000 public chains were excluded, along with five or six repertoires with anomalous nucleotide sharing. This immuneACCESS table, as held by TCRdb, lists in-frame sequences with V and J called but not all clones. Of the missing ones, under half trace to an unresolved V gene in checked studies; the others have no known cause. The D gene and trimming were derived from the DNA, and the V and J assignments and clone size from that table. The sample profile shows approximately 150,000 clones; about three quarters of them were found once. The ten largest clones add up to 6.3% of the sample.

V is pruned by 6 bases and J by 7 bases, leaving 6 bases of the junction without a gene match. Including the terminal cysteine and phenylalanine, the CDR3 comprises 13 residues. Only the CDR3 portion is preserved as DNA: 39 bases, with reading frame beginning at the first base. Taken from the germline V gene (reference sequence), the CDR1 and CDR2 loops are MNHNY and SVGAGI. The table lists this clone with a few counts. Its antigen is currently not known. No quality values exist for individual bases; no much larger clone is one base distant. Specimen: PBMCs. This receptor chain uses TRBV6-6 and TRBJ2-7; 10 bases in the junction line up with TRBD1. The receptor's source is a man in his forties or fifties in good health and CMV-seropositive. The CDR3 has the sequence CASSDRGREEQYF. The base sequence is TGTGCCAGCAGCGACAGGGGGCGGGAAGAGCAGTACTTC.